This T cell receptor (beta chain) was profiled in a study of metastatic and nonmetastatic thyroid tumors. At the level of the study: Patients with malignant and benign thyroid disease provided blood and tumor or nodule tissue, whose repertoires were compared. Whole-study results and caveats: It was reportedly found that TCR beta diversity was significantly higher in malignant thyroid tumors than in benign nodules, a difference seen in both blood and tumor samples.

There were no patients who had received any treatment before thyroid surgery. Original processing notes: Between-group CDR3 differences, defined by clinicopathological status, yielded a distant-metastasis classifier for papillary thyroid cancer. TCRdb re-processed the PCR reads through MiXCR. V and J calls and clone size were set by TCRdb, not the authors. In the table there are approximately 31,000 clones, approximately 31% of which are singletons. This clone was seen ten or more times. Its antigen is undetermined. The CDR3 length is 17 residues. Germline trimming cut 0 bases from V and 6 bases from J; bases unmatched to any gene: 8. Germline V gives CDR1 SQVTM, CDR2 ANQGSEA.

The sequenced sample consisted of blood. The J gene is TRBJ2-3, the V gene TRBV29-1, with 14 bases matching TRBD2. This clonotype was obtained from a female donor with papillary thyroid cancer or a benign thyroid nodule (not recorded which). Some clones in this sample may be carry-over from other donors' samples. CDR3 protein: CSVEDLGTSGSLDTQYF. DNA of the CDR3: TGCAGCGTTGAAGATCTTGGGACTAGCGGGAGTTTGGATACGCAGTATTTT.